This T cell receptor (beta chain) was documented in a study of blood T cells in healthy people across ages. A J-beta primer mix and a sample-barcoded 5' primer were used in a second PCR of about 7 to 12 cycles. MiXCR, applied by TCRdb to the 5' RACE reads, yields one record per CDR3 protein. The sample has around 670,000 distinct CDR3 sequences, approximately 30% seen once. V was pared by 4 bases and J by 6 bases, with 14 bases between. The length of the CDR3 is 14 residues. This clonotype was counted at least ten times. The sequence derives from a woman aged 80 or over in good health. The chain employs TRBV12-3 or TRBV12-4 and TRBJ2-3, with a weak D call TRBD1 (5 bases). Source material: blood. The CDR3 is CASSSSQAQDTQYF. CDR3 bases: TGTGCCAGCAGTTCTTCACAGGCTCAGGATACGCAGTATTTT.